These T cell receptor beta chains were read from a single sample in a study of T cells after posttransplantation cyclophosphamide. Assay used: immunoSEQ multiplex PCR; TCRdb lists only in-frame clones, some missing. The specimen has 17,000 or so clones, none found just once. Sequences were derived from PBMCs, sampled after allogeneic stem cell transplant with posttransplant cyclophosphamide. These receptors were taken from a female patient under 45 who received an allogeneic stem cell transplant from a related donor, was CMV-positive, and had no GVHD. T cells may partly derive from the graft donor. The CDR3 runs from the conserved cysteine through the conserved F or W. D genes are given only for firm matches. Sizes are listed as once, few, many or a size class.

CDR3aa	CDR3nt	d_gene	abundance	v_gene	j_gene
CASSLFGLAGGSVEQFF	TGTGCCAGCTCACTCTTTGGACTAGCGGGAGGTTCAGTTGAGCAGTTCTTC	TRBD2	many	TRBV18	TRBJ2-1
CASSRQGHEQYF	TGTGCCAGCTCCCGACAGGGCCACGAGCAGTACTTC	TRBD1	many	TRBV2	TRBJ2-7
CASSLDGTPNTGELFF	TGTGCCAGCAGCTTGGACGGGACACCGAACACCGGGGAGCTGTTTTTT	.	many	TRBV5-4	TRBJ2-2
CASSLGTGWPGETQYF	TGTGCTAGCAGCTTAGGGACAGGGTGGCCTGGAGAGACCCAGTACTTC	TRBD1	many	TRBV7-7	TRBJ2-5
CASSPAGGHTANYGYTF	TGTGCCAGCTCACCTGCAGGGGGACACACGGCTAACTATGGCTACACCTTC	TRBD1	many	TRBV18	TRBJ1-2
CASSLTSGTWGHNEQFF	TGTGCCAGCAGCTTAACTTCCGGGACATGGGGGCACAATGAGCAGTTCTTC	.	many	TRBV7-2	TRBJ2-1
CASSLAYSGDGYTF	TGTGCCAGCAGCTTAGCTTACTCAGGGGATGGCTACACCTTC	.	many	TRBV11-2	TRBJ1-2
CASSPYTTSDRTDTQYF	TGTGCCAGCTCACCTTATACGACTAGCGACAGAACAGATACGCAGTATTTT	TRBD2	many	TRBV18	TRBJ2-3
CASSAEPGLAGGPDTQYF	TGTGCCAGCAGTGCCGAGCCGGGACTAGCGGGAGGGCCAGATACGCAGTATTTT	TRBD2	many	TRBV6-1	TRBJ2-3
CASSPWRAGSGELFF	TGTGCCAGCAGCCCATGGCGGGCGGGAAGCGGGGAGCTGTTTTTT	.	many	TRBV7-9	TRBJ2-2
CASSPRTGTWNQPQHF	TGTGCCAGCAGCCCCCGGACAGGGACATGGAATCAGCCCCAGCATTTT	TRBD1	many	TRBV7-8	TRBJ1-5
CASSFGNTGGNTIYF	TGCGCCAGCAGCTTCGGGAATACGGGGGGAAACACCATATATTTT	.	many	TRBV5-1	TRBJ1-3
CASSLADRGAQHF	TGTGCCAGCAGTCTCGCCGACAGGGGGGCCCAGCATTTT	TRBD1	many	TRBV28	TRBJ1-5
CASSPPLAGGGVNEQFF	TGTGCCAGCTCACCACCACTAGCGGGAGGTGGTGTCAATGAGCAGTTCTTC	TRBD2	many	TRBV18	TRBJ2-1
CASSFAGEETQYF	TGCGCCAGCAGCTTCGCGGGAGAAGAGACCCAGTACTTC	TRBD2	many	TRBV5-1	TRBJ2-5
CASSYSMSQGRYF	TGTGCCAGCAGTTACTCGATGTCTCAGGGGAGGTACTTC	.	many	TRBV6-6	TRBJ2-7
CASSLGRSATEAFF	TGTGCCAGCAGCTTGGGCAGGTCGGCCACTGAAGCTTTCTTT	.	many	TRBV7-8	TRBJ1-1
CASKVGQGSWELFF	TGTGCCAGCAAAGTAGGACAGGGTTCTTGGGAGCTGTTTTTT	TRBD1	many	TRBV27	TRBJ2-2